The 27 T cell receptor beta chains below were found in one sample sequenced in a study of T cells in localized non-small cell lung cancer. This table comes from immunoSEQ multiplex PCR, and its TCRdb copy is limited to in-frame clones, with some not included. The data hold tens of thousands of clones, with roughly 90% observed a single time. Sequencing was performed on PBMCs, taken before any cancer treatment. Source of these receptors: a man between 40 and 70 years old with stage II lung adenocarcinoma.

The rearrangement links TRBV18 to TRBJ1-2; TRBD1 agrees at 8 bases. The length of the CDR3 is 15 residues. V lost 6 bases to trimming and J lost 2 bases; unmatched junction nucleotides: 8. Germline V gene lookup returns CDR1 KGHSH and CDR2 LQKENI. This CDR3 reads CASSSRDRQNYGYTF. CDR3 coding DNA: TGTGCCAGCTCCTCCAGGGACAGGCAGAACTATGGCTACACCTTC.

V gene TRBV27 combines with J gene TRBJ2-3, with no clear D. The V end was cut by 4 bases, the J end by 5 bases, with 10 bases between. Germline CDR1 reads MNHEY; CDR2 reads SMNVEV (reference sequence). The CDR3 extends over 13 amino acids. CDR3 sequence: CASSSPGGDTQYF. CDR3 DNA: TGTGCCAGCAGTTCCCCCGGCGGAGATACGCAGTATTTT.

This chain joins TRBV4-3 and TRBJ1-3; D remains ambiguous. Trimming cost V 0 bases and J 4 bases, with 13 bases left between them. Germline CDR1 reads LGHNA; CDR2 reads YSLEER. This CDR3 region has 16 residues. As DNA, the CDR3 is TGCGCCAGCAGCCAAGATCGCAGTTTCTCAGGAAACACCATATATTTT. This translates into CASSQDRSFSGNTIYF.

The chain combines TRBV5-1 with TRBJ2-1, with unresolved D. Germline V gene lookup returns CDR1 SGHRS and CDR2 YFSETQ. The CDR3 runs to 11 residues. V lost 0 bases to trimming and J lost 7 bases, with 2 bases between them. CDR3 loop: CASSLANEQFF. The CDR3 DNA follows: TGCGCCAGCAGCTTGGCGAATGAGCAGTTCTTC.

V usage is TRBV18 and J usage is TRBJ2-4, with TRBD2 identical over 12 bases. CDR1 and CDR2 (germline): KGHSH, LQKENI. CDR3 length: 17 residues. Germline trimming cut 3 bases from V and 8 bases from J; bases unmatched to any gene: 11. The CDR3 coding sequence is TGTGCCAGCTCACCCGGGACTAGCGGGCTCGGGGGCGACATTCAGTACTTC. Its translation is CASSPGTSGLGGDIQYF. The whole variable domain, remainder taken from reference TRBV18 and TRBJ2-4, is NAGVMQNPRHLVRRRGQEARLRCSPMKGHSHVYWYRQLPEEGLKFMVYLQKENIIDESGMPKERFSAEFPKEGPSILRIQQVVRGDSAAYFCASSPGTSGLGGDIQYFGAGTRLSVL.

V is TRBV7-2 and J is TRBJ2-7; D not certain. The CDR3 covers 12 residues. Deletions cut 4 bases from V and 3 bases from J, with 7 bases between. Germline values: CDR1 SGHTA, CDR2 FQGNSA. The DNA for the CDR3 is TGTGCCAGCAGCTCTAACGTCTACGAGCAGTACTTC. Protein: CASSSNVYEQYF.

The CDR3 is CASSPEFGYEQFF. In nucleotides, the CDR3 is TGTGCCAGCAGCCCGGAGTTTGGCTATGAGCAGTTCTTC. The gene calls are TRBV9 and TRBJ2-1; no reliable D call. CDR1 and CDR2 from the germline V gene are SGDLS and YYNGEE. CDR3 size: 13 residues. Trimming pared 4 bases from V and 8 bases from J, leaving 13 bases between.

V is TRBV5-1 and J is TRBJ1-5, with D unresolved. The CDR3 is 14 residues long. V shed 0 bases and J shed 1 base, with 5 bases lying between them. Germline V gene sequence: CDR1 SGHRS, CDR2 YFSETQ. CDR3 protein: CASSLAGSNQPQHF. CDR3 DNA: TGCGCCAGCAGCTTGGCGGGGAGCAATCAGCCCCAGCATTTT.

The CDR3 protein is CASSFTNYGYTF. The CDR3 coding sequence is TGTGCCAGCAGTTTTACTAACTATGGCTACACCTTC. The chain is built from TRBV28 and TRBJ1-2; D gene ambiguous. Looked up from germline, CDR1 is MDHEN and CDR2 is SYDVKM. Between the trimmed V and J ends, which lost 3 bases and 0 bases, there was a span of 2 bases. This CDR3 is built from 12 residues.

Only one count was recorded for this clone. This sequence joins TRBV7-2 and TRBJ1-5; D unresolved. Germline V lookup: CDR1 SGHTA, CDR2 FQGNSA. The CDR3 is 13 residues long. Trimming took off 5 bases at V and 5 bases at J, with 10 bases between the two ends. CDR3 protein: CASSIQMDQPQHF. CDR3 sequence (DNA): TGTGCCAGCAGCATTCAGATGGATCAGCCCCAGCATTTT.

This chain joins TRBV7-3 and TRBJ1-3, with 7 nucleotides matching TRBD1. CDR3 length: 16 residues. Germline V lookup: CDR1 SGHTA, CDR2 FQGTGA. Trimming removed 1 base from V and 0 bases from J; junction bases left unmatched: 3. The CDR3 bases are TGTGCCAGCAGCTTAAATCCAGGGGGCTCTGGAAACACCATATATTTT. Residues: CASSLNPGGSGNTIYF.

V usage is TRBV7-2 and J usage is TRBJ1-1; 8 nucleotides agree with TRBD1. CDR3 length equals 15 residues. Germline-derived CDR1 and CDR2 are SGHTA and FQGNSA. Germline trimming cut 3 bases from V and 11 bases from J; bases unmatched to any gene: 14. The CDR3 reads CASSLATTGAVGAFF. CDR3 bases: TGTGCCAGCAGCTTGGCGACGACAGGGGCGGTGGGGGCTTTCTTT.

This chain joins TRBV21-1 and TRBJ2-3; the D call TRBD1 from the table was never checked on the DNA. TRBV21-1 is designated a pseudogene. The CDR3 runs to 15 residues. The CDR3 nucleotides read TGTGCCAGCAGCAGCCGGGACAGGGAATCAGATACGCAGTATTTT. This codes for CASSSRDRESDTQYF.

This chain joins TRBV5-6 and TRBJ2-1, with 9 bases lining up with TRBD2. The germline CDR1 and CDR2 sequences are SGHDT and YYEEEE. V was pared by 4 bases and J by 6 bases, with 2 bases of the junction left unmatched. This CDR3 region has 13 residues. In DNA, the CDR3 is TGTGCCAGCAGCCCTAGCGGGGTCAATGAGCAGTTCTTC. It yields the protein CASSPSGVNEQFF.

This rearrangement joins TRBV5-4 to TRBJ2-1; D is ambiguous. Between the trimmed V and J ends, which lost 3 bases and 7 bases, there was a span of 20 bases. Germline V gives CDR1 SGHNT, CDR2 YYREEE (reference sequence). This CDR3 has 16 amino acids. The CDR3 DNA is TGTGCCAGCAGCTCCTCCCTAGGAAAAAGTGGGAATGAGCAGTTCTTC. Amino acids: CASSSSLGKSGNEQFF.

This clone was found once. CDR3 in DNA: TGTGCCAGCACCGAACTCGGACGGAGGGGGGGGAGCGGAGAGACCCAGTACTTC. Protein: CASTELGRRGGSGETQYF. The rearrangement links TRBV2 to TRBJ2-5; the D gene is possibly TRBD2 (7 bases). Per germline, CDR1 SNHLY and CDR2 FYNNEI. The V end was cut by 7 bases, the J end by 4 bases, with 28 bases between. The CDR3 is 18 residues long.

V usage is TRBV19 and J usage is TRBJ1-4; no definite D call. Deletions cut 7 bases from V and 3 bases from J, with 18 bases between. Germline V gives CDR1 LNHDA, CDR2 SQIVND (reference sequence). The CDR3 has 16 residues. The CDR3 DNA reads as TGTGCCAGTACCTCCTTGGAAGGGTCCTCTAATGAAAAACTGTTTTTT. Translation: CASTSLEGSSNEKLFF. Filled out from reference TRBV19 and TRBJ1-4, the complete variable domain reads DGGITQSPKYLFRKEGQNVTLSCEQNLNHDAMYWYRQDPGQGLRLIYYSQIVNDFQKGDIAEGYSVSREKKESFPLTVTSAQKNPTAFYLCASTSLEGSSNEKLFFGSGTQLSVL.

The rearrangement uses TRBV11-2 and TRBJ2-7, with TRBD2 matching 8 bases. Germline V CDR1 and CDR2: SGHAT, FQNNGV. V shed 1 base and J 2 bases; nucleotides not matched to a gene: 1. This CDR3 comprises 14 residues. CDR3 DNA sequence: TGTGCCAGCAGCTTAGCGGGAGGGACCTACGAGCAGTACTTC. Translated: CASSLAGGTYEQYF.

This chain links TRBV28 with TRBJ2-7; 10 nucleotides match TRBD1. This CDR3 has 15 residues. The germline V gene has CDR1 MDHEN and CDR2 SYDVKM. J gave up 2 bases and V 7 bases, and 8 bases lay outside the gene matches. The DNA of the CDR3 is TGTGCCAGCACTAAGTCCGGGACAGGGGCCTACGAGCAGTACTTC. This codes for CASTKSGTGAYEQYF.

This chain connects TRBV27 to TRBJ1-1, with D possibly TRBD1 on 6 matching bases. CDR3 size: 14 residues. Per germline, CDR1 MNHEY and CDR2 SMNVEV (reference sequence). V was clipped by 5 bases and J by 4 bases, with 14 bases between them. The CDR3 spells CASSPPGHLTEAFF. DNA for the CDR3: TGTGCCAGCAGTCCCCCGGGACATCTCACTGAAGCTTTCTTT.

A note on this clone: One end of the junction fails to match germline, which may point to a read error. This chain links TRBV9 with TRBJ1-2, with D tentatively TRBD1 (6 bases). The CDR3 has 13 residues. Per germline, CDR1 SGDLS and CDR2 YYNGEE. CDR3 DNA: TGTGCCAGCAGTGTAGGACAGATCGATGGCTACACCTTC. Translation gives CASSVGQIDGYTF.

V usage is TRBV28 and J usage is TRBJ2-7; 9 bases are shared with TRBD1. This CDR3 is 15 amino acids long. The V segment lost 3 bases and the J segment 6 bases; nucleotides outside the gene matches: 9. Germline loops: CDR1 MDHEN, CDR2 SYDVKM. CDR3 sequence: CASSLGDRVGVEQYF. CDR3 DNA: TGTGCCAGCAGTTTGGGGGACAGGGTCGGCGTCGAGCAGTACTTC. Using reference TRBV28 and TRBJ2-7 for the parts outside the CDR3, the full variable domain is DVKVTQSSRYLVKRTGEKVFLECVQDMDHENMFWYRQDPGLGLRLIYFSYDVKMKEKGDIPEGYSVSREKKERFSLILESASTNQTSMYLCASSLGDRVGVEQYFGPGTRLTVT.

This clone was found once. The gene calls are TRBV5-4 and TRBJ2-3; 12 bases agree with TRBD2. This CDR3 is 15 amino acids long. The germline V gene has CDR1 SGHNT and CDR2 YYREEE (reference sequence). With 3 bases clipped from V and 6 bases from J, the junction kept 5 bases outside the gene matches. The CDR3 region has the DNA TGTGCCAGCAGCTCCGGGACTAGCGGGCTGGATACGCAGTATTTT. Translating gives CASSSGTSGLDTQYF.

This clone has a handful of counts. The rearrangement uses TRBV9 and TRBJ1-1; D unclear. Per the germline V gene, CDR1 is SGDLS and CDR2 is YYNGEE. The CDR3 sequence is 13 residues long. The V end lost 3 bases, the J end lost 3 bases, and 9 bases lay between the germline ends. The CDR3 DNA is TGTGCCAGCAGCGCGGACTGGGACACTGAAGCTTTCTTT. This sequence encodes CASSADWDTEAFF.

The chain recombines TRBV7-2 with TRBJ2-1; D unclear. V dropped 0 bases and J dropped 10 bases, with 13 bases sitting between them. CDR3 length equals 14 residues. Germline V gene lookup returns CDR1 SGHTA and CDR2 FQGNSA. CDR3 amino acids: CASSLAGALREQFF. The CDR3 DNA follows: TGTGCCAGCAGCTTAGCAGGAGCGCTCAGAGAGCAGTTCTTC.

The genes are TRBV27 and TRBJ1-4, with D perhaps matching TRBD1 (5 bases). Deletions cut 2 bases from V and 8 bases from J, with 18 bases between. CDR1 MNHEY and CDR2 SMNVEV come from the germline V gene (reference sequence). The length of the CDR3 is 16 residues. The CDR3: CASSLQGGMRGEKLFF. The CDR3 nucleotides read TGTGCCAGCAGTTTACAGGGTGGGATGCGTGGAGAAAAACTGTTTTTT.

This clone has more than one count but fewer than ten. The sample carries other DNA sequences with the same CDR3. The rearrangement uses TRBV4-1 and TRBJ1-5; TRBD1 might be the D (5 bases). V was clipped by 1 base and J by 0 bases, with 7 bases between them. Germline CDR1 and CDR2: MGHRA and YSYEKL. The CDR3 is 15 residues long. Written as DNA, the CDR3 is TGCGCCAGCAGCCAAGTCAGGGATAGCAATCAGCCCCAGCATTTT. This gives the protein CASSQVRDSNQPQHF.